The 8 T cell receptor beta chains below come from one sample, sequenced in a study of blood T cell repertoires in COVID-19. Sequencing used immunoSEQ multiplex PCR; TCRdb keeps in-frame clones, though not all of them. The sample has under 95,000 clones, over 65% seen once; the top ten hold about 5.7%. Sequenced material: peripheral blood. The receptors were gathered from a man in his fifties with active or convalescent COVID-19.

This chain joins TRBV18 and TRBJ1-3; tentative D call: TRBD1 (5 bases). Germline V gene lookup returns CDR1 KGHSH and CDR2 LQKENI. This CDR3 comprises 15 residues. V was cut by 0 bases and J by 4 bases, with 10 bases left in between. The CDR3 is CASSPPAGKGNTIYF. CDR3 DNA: TGTGCCAGCTCACCACCTGCAGGGAAAGGAAACACCATATATTTT.

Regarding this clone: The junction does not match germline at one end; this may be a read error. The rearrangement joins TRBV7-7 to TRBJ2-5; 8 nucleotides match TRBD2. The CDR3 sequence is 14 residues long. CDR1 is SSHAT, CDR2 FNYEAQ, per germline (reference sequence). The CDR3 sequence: CASSHREGVETQYF. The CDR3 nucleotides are TGTGCTAGCAGCCACCGGGAGGGAGTTGAGACCCAGTACTTC.

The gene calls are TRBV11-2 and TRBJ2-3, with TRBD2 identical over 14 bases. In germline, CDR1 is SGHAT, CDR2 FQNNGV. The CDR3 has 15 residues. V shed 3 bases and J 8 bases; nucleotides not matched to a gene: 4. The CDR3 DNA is TGTGCCAGCAGCTTGACTAGCGGGGGGGCCGGTACGCAGTATTTT. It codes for CASSLTSGGAGTQYF.

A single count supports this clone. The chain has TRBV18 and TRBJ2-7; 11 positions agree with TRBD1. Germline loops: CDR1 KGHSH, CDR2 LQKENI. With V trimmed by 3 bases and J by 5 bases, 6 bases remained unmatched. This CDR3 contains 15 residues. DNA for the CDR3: TGTGCCAGCTCACCGTTGGACAGGGGGCTCCACGAGCAGTACTTC. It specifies CASSPLDRGLHEQYF.

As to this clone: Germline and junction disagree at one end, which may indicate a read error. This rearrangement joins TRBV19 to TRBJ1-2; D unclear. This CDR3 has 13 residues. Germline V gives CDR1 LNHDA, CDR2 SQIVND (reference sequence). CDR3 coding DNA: TGTGCCAGTAGTTTAGACGGGGATTATGGCTACACCTTC. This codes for CASSLDGDYGYTF.

CDR3 in amino acids: CASSGQGGSDQPQHF. In nucleotides, the CDR3 is TGTGCCAGTAGTGGACAGGGGGGATCGGATCAGCCCCAGCATTTT. The chain employs TRBV19 and TRBJ1-5; 10 positions agree with TRBD1. Per the germline V gene, CDR1 is LNHDA and CDR2 is SQIVND (reference sequence). After removal of 5 bases from V and 5 bases from J, the junction contained 6 bases not matched to a gene. This CDR3 contains 15 residues.

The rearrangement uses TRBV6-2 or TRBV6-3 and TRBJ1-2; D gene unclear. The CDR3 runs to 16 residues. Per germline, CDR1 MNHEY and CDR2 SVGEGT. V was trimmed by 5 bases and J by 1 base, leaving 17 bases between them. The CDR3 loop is CASSIIGRSNNYGYTF. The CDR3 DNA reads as TGTGCCAGCAGTATTATTGGGAGATCTAATAACTATGGCTACACCTTC.

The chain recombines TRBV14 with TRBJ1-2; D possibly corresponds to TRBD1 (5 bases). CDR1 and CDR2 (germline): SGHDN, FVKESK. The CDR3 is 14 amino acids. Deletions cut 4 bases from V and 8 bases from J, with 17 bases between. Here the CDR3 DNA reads TGTGCCAGCAGCCGGGACTCCAATAAAGGGGGCTACACCTTC. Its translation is CASSRDSNKGGYTF.